This TCR beta chain was observed in a study of shared clonotypes between healthy human individuals. TCRdb keeps only in-frame clones here, not all; method: immunoSEQ multiplex PCR. The table has about 2 million clones, about 95% seen once. Those who donated, Caucasian adults without exception, all lived in Nashville, Tennessee. CD4+ cells were split into CD45RA+ naive and CD45RA-negative memory subsets. Germline CDR1 and CDR2: SGHTA and FQGNSA. The ends lost 2 bases at V and 0 bases at J; junction bases unmatched: 3. This CDR3 has 16 residues. This chain connects TRBV7-2 to TRBJ2-2, with 7 bases aligning to TRBD2. What was sequenced was naive CD4+ T cells sorted from blood. Subset specified: CD45RA+ positively selected. The clonotype originates from a young man in good health. The DNA of the CDR3 is TGTGCCAGCAGCTTATCTAGCGGACCGAACACCGGGGAGCTGTTTTTT. It yields the protein CASSLSSGPNTGELFF.